The TCR beta chain described here comes from a study of cytomegalovirus exposure and HLA in healthy donors (dated by TCRdb to 2016 to 2017). As for the study more broadly: An earlier analysis of about 530 of the donors reported about 300 Gb of sequence data and some 110 million unique TCR beta sequences obtained from around 190 million T cells. Using immunosequencing, the study profiled T cell repertoires from approximately 700 subjects and related those repertoires to cytomegalovirus serostatus. The number of typed donors differed by locus: 629-630 for A, B, C, DRB1 and DQB1; some 540 for DQA1; approximately 600 for DPA1; and about 450 for DPB1. Rather than using new phenotypic data, the later analysis identified candidate immune exposures from TCR beta sequences and from how often those sequences occurred across donors. Every repertoire in the discovery cohort had been generated on one and the same sequencing platform. Donor age, sex, ethnicity and CMV serostatus were compiled alongside the repertoire data. To study patterns of TCR occurrence, a later analysis re-analyzed previously published TCR beta repertoires from 650 to 750 donors and added high-resolution HLA genotyping. Five DR-DQ haplotypes were handled as single units for association and clustering, since linkage in the cohort was strong. The genetic ancestry cluster associated with self-reported Caucasian donors included around 76% of the roughly 390 genotyped donors. An early release covering roughly 600 HLA-typed donors comprised about 300 gigabases of sequencing data and 65 million to 100 million unique TCR sequences. Besides the first cohort of 666 subjects, a separate validation cohort made up of about 120 different subjects was used. An earlier analysis of some 600 of the donors applied high-throughput TCR beta sequencing to assess whether each TCR beta V gene segment acted as functional or pseudogenic. To predict cytomegalovirus infection status, the study combined high-throughput TCR immunosequencing, statistical association of individual TCRs with disease status, and machine learning. Among about 400 genotyped donors of the cohort, an average of approximately 240,000 unique TCR beta nucleotide sequences was sequenced per donor, of which roughly 18% were non-productive. A later genetic analysis took genome-wide SNP genotypes for 398 of the 666 donors and used that subset as a discovery cohort. The study was designed to test whether signatures of past pathogen exposure could be identified by cataloging public T cell receptors. HLA typing covered class I and class II loci at four-digit resolution.

The cohort consisted of more than 650 healthy bone marrow donors. At the time of sampling, all cohort members were nominally healthy, though unrecorded immune exposures were likely present. The donor was CMV seronegative and was included in the group of a few hundred seronegative cohort members. A peripheral blood sample was provided by each donor, and peripheral blood mononuclear cells were used for TCR beta sequencing. Genomic DNA was extracted from the blood cell samples with the Qiagen DNeasy Blood Extraction Kit. On the study overall, not on this receptor specifically: According to a later analysis, TCR association rates differed among HLA loci, with DRB1 alleles showing the most associated TCRs and HLA-C alleles showing the fewest. V-gene and J-gene trimming of TCR beta chains was associated with a missense DCLRE1C variant in a later genetic analysis, and the association was replicated in an independent cohort. Some IMGT-functional V segments, including TRBV6-2 and TRBV6-3, could not be told apart with the 87-base-pair reads, so those segments were excluded. This cohort had only TCR beta chains sequenced, and the lack of alpha or paired-chain data limited which features could be detected. Sequencing depth was assumed to be roughly uniform across donors in the presence/absence analyses, though that assumption may not hold. Compared with equally common non-associated chains, HLA-associated TCR beta chains in a later analysis were more clonally expanded and had lower generation probabilities. A later analysis associated about 16,000 TCR beta sequences with specific HLA alleles at a false discovery rate of 0.05. A further reported finding was that TCR beta sequences accurately predicted the HLA-A and HLA-B alleles for most subjects in the first cohort. The study listed approximately 150 TCR beta chains as associated with cytomegalovirus. Strong co-occurrence of HLA alleles, especially DR and DQ, made assigning TCR associations to individual alleles difficult. The sequencing pipeline was judged likely to have produced a cluster of highly shared sequence variants as a technical artifact. Because HLA typing was missing for some donors at each locus, association tests included only the typed subset. According to a later analysis, parvovirus B19, influenza, CMV and Epstein-Barr virus appeared linked to several top co-occurrence clusters. According to the authors, the approach could potentially be generalized to other disease states and immunological phenotypes. In both the original and validation cohorts, the classifier was reported to diagnose cytomegalovirus status with high specificity and sensitivity. While some public TCRs were present in many individuals, most TCR sequences turned up only very rarely across donors. In a later genetic analysis, fewer N-insertions in productive TCRs were reported among donors in an Asian-associated ancestry cluster than the roughly 670-donor mean. The only immune exposure information available for the cohort was CMV serostatus. Linkage disequilibrium might explain the correlated functional status among segregating V segments, but an unknown experimental factor could not be excluded. In vitro tests confirmed that a few of the cytomegalovirus-associated TCR beta chains recognize cytomegalovirus antigens. According to a later analysis, most CMV-associated TCR beta chains appeared to be HLA-restricted, and the HLA associations seemed to be driven largely by CMV exposure. In an earlier analysis of 450 to 750 of the donors, most TCR beta V segments appeared in productive rearrangements about 87% or about 30% of the time, broadly matching IMGT annotations. Some 16 rarely observed V segments, including chromosome 9 orphons, were excluded from the earlier analysis of about 610 of the donors because counts were too low.

CDR1 is given as MDHEN and CDR2 as SYDVKM, both from the germline V gene. Its CDR3 holds 14 amino acids, cysteine through phenylalanine. The read is trimmed to its CDR3 DNA, 42 bases read in frame from base 1. The V end gives up 6 bases and the J end 4 bases, leaving 5 bases in the junction not matched to a gene. This clone came up a few times. Its antigen specificity is not known. No per-base quality is available; no much larger clone lies one base away. Library preparation was by the immunoSEQ multiplex PCR assay. A mixture of 60 forward primers for TCR Vbeta segments and 13 reverse primers for TCR Jbeta segments was used in the multiplex PCR. The CDR3 region of rearranged TCR beta genes was amplified from genomic DNA by a multiplex PCR assay. Amplified TCR beta libraries were sequenced as 87-base-pair reads on the Illumina HiSeq System. On the authors' methods: In a later analysis, 80 million or so unique TCR beta chains were counted across the 666 repertoires, and approximately 11 million of these chains were shared by at least two donors. Raw reads were error-corrected and collapsed into unique sequences with a nearest-neighbor algorithm that merged closely related sequences to remove PCR and sequencing errors. CDR3 sequences were aligned to IMGT reference sequences to assign V, D and J gene segments. For a sequence to be retained, at least a six-nucleotide match to both a V gene segment and a J gene segment was required. Rearrangements were classified as productive when the CDR3 lacked stop codons and remained in frame with V and J, and all other rearrangements were classified as non-productive. Following IMGT convention, CDR3 was defined as the stretch from the second conserved V-encoded cysteine up to the conserved J-encoded phenylalanine. The earlier analysis of roughly 590 of the donors excluded sequences that lacked an unambiguous match to a single V gene segment. An earlier analysis of almost 600 of the donors classified V segments as functional when productive rearrangements were above 56.7% and as segregating when the standard deviation between donors was above 5%. A statistical classification framework was developed to diagnose cytomegalovirus status using the catalog of TCR beta chain sequences. A later analysis assigned V and J genes by comparing TCR nucleotide sequences with IMGT/GENE-DB human TR gene sequences. A later analysis assigned CDR3 sequences and most-parsimonious VDJ recombination scenarios with the TCRdist pipeline. In a later analysis, each TCR beta chain was defined by its CDR3 amino acid sequence together with its V-gene family, and reads without a unique V-gene family were excluded. As a way to deal with suspected cross-contamination and a sequencing artifact, a later analysis dropped 450 to 600 nucleotide sequences that were highly shared and had low generation probability. In a later analysis, a clonal expansion index for each public chain was calculated from normalized within-repertoire ranks of inferred template counts. A later analysis computed generation probabilities with a VDJ recombination model fitted to out-of-frame rearrangements, and checked the results against IGoR. A later analysis scored TCR-TCR, TCR-HLA and TCR-CMV co-occurrence with hypergeometric tests, applying a repertoire-size bias correction to TCR pairs. False discovery rates were estimated in a later analysis by permuting HLA or CMV assignments 20 times. A later analysis grouped co-occurring TCRs with DBSCAN, adding TCRdist sequence similarity when clustering within HLA-allele-positive subsets. Co-occurrence clustering excluded repertoires with fewer than 30,000 or more than 120,000 public chains, plus five with anomalous nucleotide sharing. Entries here come from immuneACCESS through TCRdb and include only in-frame sequences with V and J called. Some clones fail to appear in such tables; in the studies checked, an unresolved V gene covers under half of the shortfall, and the cause of the remainder is unknown. The V and J calls and clone size come from that table; D and trimming were worked out from the DNA. The table for this sample lists around 190,000 clones; under 85% of them were counted only once. 1.6% of the sample is in the top ten clones.

The sample comprised PBMCs. This chain is built from TRBV28 and TRBJ2-3; 9 central bases correspond to TRBD2. The clonotype originates from a woman aged 18-29 years in good health and CMV-seronegative. This receptor has the CDR3 CASSLGLASDTQYF. In nucleotide form, the sequence is TGTGCCAGCAGCCTCGGACTAGCGTCAGATACGCAGTATTTT. Reference TRBV28 and TRBJ2-3 genes cover what lies past the CDR3, so the full variable domain is DVKVTQSSRYLVKRTGEKVFLECVQDMDHENMFWYRQDPGLGLRLIYFSYDVKMKEKGDIPEGYSVSREKKERFSLILESASTNQTSMYLCASSLGLASDTQYFGPGTRLTVL.